The 11 T cell receptor beta chains listed next were all sequenced from one sample in a study of T cell responses to AZD1222 COVID-19 vaccine. Clones were sequenced by immunoSEQ multiplex PCR, and TCRdb holds only the in-frame ones, with some missing. The sample lists some 92,000 clones, roughly nine tenths occurring once. Material: peripheral blood, obtained on day 0 of AZD1222 vaccination. All receptors come from an adult in good health.

The rearrangement uses TRBV5-1 and TRBJ2-1, with 8 bases lining up with TRBD2. After removal of 0 bases from V and 8 bases from J, the junction contained 7 bases not matched to a gene. The CDR3 is 15 amino acids. Germline loops: CDR1 SGHRS, CDR2 YFSETQ. The CDR3: CASSLESGSIDEQFF. In nucleotides, the CDR3 is TGCGCCAGCAGCTTGGAGAGCGGGAGCATCGATGAGCAGTTCTTC.

The chain employs TRBV7-9 and TRBJ2-1; TRBD1 might be the D (6 bases). V dropped 10 bases and J dropped 6 bases, with 19 bases sitting between them. There are 14 residues in the CDR3. CDR1 is SEHNR and CDR2 is FQNEAQ in the germline V gene (reference sequence). CDR3 region: CATIPGAWGNEQFF. DNA for the CDR3: TGTGCCACCATTCCAGGGGCCTGGGGCAATGAGCAGTTCTTC. Full variable domain (outside the CDR3, taken from reference TRBV7-9 and TRBJ2-1): DTGVSQNPRHKITKRGQNVTFRCDPISEHNRLYWYRQTLGQGPEFLTYFQNEAQLEKSRLLSDRFSAERPKGSFSTLEIQRTEQGDSAMYLCATIPGAWGNEQFFGPGTRLTVL.

The chain combines TRBV10-3 with TRBJ1-5, with 9 bases aligning to TRBD1. The CDR3 loop spans 13 amino acids. V gave up 8 bases and J gave up 10 bases; unmatched junction bases: 9. CDR1 and CDR2 (germline): ENHRY, SYGVKD. CDR3 residues: CAISGTGNSPQHF. The CDR3, as DNA: TGTGCCATCTCCGGGACAGGGAATTCTCCCCAGCATTTT.

This clone was seen only once. The chain combines TRBV4-1 with TRBJ1-5; D is ambiguous. CDR1 and CDR2 from the germline V gene are MGHRA and YSYEKL. This CDR3 has 16 residues. V was pared by 1 base and J by 2 bases, with 12 bases between. The CDR3 sequence is CASSQGMRQGNQPQHF. The CDR3 DNA reads TGCGCCAGCAGCCAAGGAATGAGGCAGGGCAATCAGCCCCAGCATTTT.

The chain couples TRBV30 to TRBJ1-4, with a tentative D call TRBD1 (6 bases). This CDR3 has 14 residues. Per the germline V gene, CDR1 is GTSNPN and CDR2 is SVGIG (reference sequence). V dropped 1 base and J dropped 6 bases, with 12 bases sitting between them. The CDR3 DNA reads TGTGCCTGGAGTGAGGGGGTCAGTCATGAAAAACTGTTTTTT. It codes for CAWSEGVSHEKLFF.

V and J are TRBV14 and TRBJ1-3; no firm D call. Germline CDR1 SGHDN, CDR2 FVKESK. The ends were cut back, 6 bases at V and 4 bases at J, with 4 bases in the middle. The CDR3 has 11 amino acids. The CDR3 DNA is TGTGCCAGCAGTCGCGGAAACACCATATATTTT. As protein: CASSRGNTIYF.

J is TRBJ1-5 and V is TRBV5-6; D gene uncertain. The CDR3 length is 15 residues. Trimming removed 4 bases from V and 0 bases from J, with 11 bases in between. The germline V gene has CDR1 SGHDT and CDR2 YYEEEE. CDR3 region: CASSLAPGSNQPQHF. The DNA of the CDR3 is TGTGCCAGCAGCCTCGCCCCGGGTAGCAATCAGCCCCAGCATTTT.

The chain employs TRBV19 and TRBJ1-2; a possible D gene is TRBD1 (5 bases). There are 15 residues in the CDR3. V was shortened by 2 bases and J by 5 bases, with 15 bases between the two germline ends. In germline, CDR1 is LNHDA, CDR2 SQIVND (reference sequence). CDR3 region: CASSIWAGLRYGYTF. The CDR3 nucleotides are TGTGCCAGTAGTATATGGGCAGGGTTACGGTATGGCTACACCTTC. The variable domain in full, completed from reference TRBV19 and TRBJ1-2, reads DGGITQSPKYLFRKEGQNVTLSCEQNLNHDAMYWYRQDPGQGLRLIYYSQIVNDFQKGDIAEGYSVSREKKESFPLTVTSAQKNPTAFYLCASSIWAGLRYGYTFGSGTRLTVV.

The CDR3 nucleotides read TGTGCCAGCAGCTTGGTAGGGGAGGAGGGCTACACCTTC. Amino acid sequence: CASSLVGEEGYTF. The chain recombines TRBV5-6 with TRBJ1-2; a weak D match, TRBD1 (5 bases). Germline CDR1 is SGHDT and CDR2 is YYEEEE. CDR3 length: 13 residues. V was shortened by 0 bases and J by 8 bases, with 11 bases between the two germline ends. The whole variable domain, filled in from reference TRBV5-6 and TRBJ1-2, reads DAGVTQSPTHLIKTRGQQVTLRCSPKSGHDTVSWYQQALGQGPQFIFQYYEEEERQRGNFPDRFSGHQFPNYSSELNVNALLLGDSALYLCASSLVGEEGYTFGSGTRLTVV.

The gene calls are TRBV7-3 and TRBJ2-1, with D unresolved. CDR3 length equals 13 residues. Looked up from germline, CDR1 is SGHTA and CDR2 is FQGTGA. Trimming stripped 3 bases from V and 7 bases from J, with 10 bases between. CDR3 nucleotides: TGTGCCAGCAGCTTTTCTCCAGGTAATGAGCAGTTCTTC. It codes for CASSFSPGNEQFF.

The chain carries TRBV7-9 and TRBJ1-2; unclear D gene. The CDR3 has 13 residues. The germline V and J ends were trimmed by 4 bases and 6 bases, with 12 bases remaining between them. The germline V gene encodes CDR1 SEHNR and CDR2 FQNEAQ (reference sequence). CDR3 in amino acids: CASSSSTQDGYTF. As DNA, the CDR3 is TGTGCCAGCAGCTCCAGTACTCAGGATGGCTACACCTTC.